A single sample is the source of the 20 T cell receptor beta chains below, sequenced in a study of CD8+CD57+ T cells in acquired aplastic anemia. In patients chosen for sequencing, flow cytometry had shown CD8+CD57+ cell expansion. TCR beta VDJ combinations and CDR3 sequences were profiled from genomic DNA. TCRdb processed the reads anew with MiXCR; each CDR3 protein has one entry. Of about 150,000 distinct CDR3 sequences listed, 52% are singletons. Material: sorted CD4+, CD8+, or CD8+CD57+ T cells (not recorded which) from PBMCs. The receptors were gathered from a human donor with aplastic anemia.

This clonotype occurred once. The genes are TRBV24-1 and TRBJ1-1, with D possibly TRBD1 on 5 matching bases. Deletions cut 5 bases from V and 6 bases from J, with 12 bases between. This CDR3 is built from 13 residues. Germline lookup yields CDR1 KGHDR and CDR2 SFDVKD. The CDR3 coding sequence is TGTGCCACCAGTGGCAGGGCGAGTCCTGAAGCTTTCTTT. Amino acids: CATSGRASPEAFF.

The DNA for the CDR3 is TGCAGTGCTTCCCATCCGGTTCAAGGGAACACTGAAGCTTTCTTT. Amino acid sequence: CSASHPVQGNTEAFF. The V call is TRBV20-1, the J call TRBJ1-1; D gene uncertain. CDR3 length equals 15 residues. V lost 5 bases, J lost 1 base, and 17 bases lay in between. From germline, CDR1 is DFQATT and CDR2 SNEGSKA (reference sequence).

This clonotype was seen at least ten times. The chain uses TRBV29-1 and TRBJ2-3, with a possible D match to TRBD1 (6 bases). Germline-derived CDR1 and CDR2 are SQVTM and ANQGSEA. The CDR3 is made up of 15 amino acids. Deletions cut 6 bases from V and 1 base from J, with 17 bases between. CDR3 region: CSVPPHRVGTDTQYF. CDR3 bases: TGCAGCGTACCCCCCCACAGGGTCGGCACAGATACGCAGTATTTT.

This clonotype has only a few counts. V usage is TRBV27 and J usage is TRBJ2-7; D may be TRBD1 or TRBD2 (5 bases each). Trimming removed 3 bases at V and 5 bases at J, with 14 bases between. CDR1 and CDR2 (germline): MNHEY, SMNVEV (reference sequence). The CDR3 is made up of 14 amino acids. CDR3 region: CASSLRGFGDEQYF. CDR3 DNA: TGTGCCAGCAGTTTGAGGGGATTCGGGGACGAGCAGTACTTC.

The sample holds many counts of this clonotype. This chain uses TRBV24-1 with TRBJ2-1, with 9 bases fitting TRBD1. Germline assignment: CDR1 KGHDR and CDR2 SFDVKD. The V gene end was trimmed by 4 bases and the J gene end by 3 bases; junction bases not matched to a gene: 9. The CDR3 length is 17 residues. Here the CDR3 DNA reads TGTGCCACCAGTGACCCGGGACAGGGTAGTTACTACAATGAGCAGTTCTTC. This translates into CATSDPGQGSYYNEQFF.

This clonotype occurred many times. The chain's CDR3 is CASSFGSHYEQYF. The CDR3 DNA follows: TGTGCCAGTAGTTTTGGCAGCCACTACGAGCAGTACTTC. J is TRBJ2-7 and V is TRBV19, with D hard to call. Germline-derived CDR1 and CDR2 are LNHDA and SQIVND (reference sequence). V lost 5 bases and J lost 3, with 11 bases in between. There are 13 residues in the CDR3.

The V and J genes are TRBV10-3 and TRBJ1-5; D is perhaps TRBD1 (5 bases). This CDR3 region has 11 residues. V was trimmed by 2 bases and J by 11 bases, leaving 7 bases between them. CDR1 and CDR2 from the germline V gene are ENHRY and SYGVKD. The CDR3 is CAISEGTSQHF. The CDR3 nucleotides read TGTGCCATCAGTGAGGGGACGTCCCAGCATTTT.

The chain combines TRBV19 with TRBJ1-3, with D hard to call. The V end was cut by 10 bases, the J end by 0 bases, with 10 bases between. This CDR3 contains 13 residues. CDR1 and CDR2 from the germline V gene are LNHDA and SQIVND (reference sequence). The CDR3 protein is CAISANSGNTIYF. CDR3 in DNA: TGTGCCATTTCAGCCAACTCTGGAAACACCATATATTTT.

The V gene is TRBV20-1, the J gene TRBJ2-2; tentative D call: TRBD1 (5 bases). The V gene lost 2 bases and the J gene lost 5 bases, with 9 bases spanning the gap. The CDR3 extends over 13 amino acids. Germline V gene data show CDR1 as DFQATT and CDR2 as SNEGSKA (reference sequence). CDR3 residues: CSARKSGTGELFF. Here the CDR3 DNA reads TGCAGTGCTAGAAAATCAGGGACCGGGGAGCTGTTTTTT.

This clonotype showed up just a few times. This chain links TRBV25-1 with TRBJ2-2; 8 bases fit TRBD1. Germline V gene data show CDR1 as MGHDK and CDR2 as SYGVNS. The CDR3 sequence is 15 residues long. Trimming removed 6 bases from V and 0 bases from J; junction bases left unmatched: 3. The CDR3 DNA follows: TGTGCCAGCAGGCCGGGACAGGCGAACACCGGGGAGCTGTTTTTT. Translation: CASRPGQANTGELFF. Combining the CDR3 with reference TRBV25-1 and TRBJ2-2 gives the whole variable domain EADIYQTPRYLVIGTGKKITLECSQTMGHDKMYWYQQDPGMELHLIHYSYGVNSTEKGDLSSESTVSRIRTEHFPLTLESARPSHTSQYLCASRPGQANTGELFFGEGSRLTVL.

Turning to this clonotype: This may arise from a read error, as a much more abundant clone is one base away. The chain has TRBV13 and TRBJ2-7, with 9 bases identical to TRBD1. CDR3 length: 17 amino acids. The V gene's germline CDR1 is PRHDT and CDR2 FYEKMQ (reference sequence). V lost 3 bases and J lost 7; bases outside the gene matches: 16. CDR3: CASSFSPGQGPTGEQYF. DNA of the CDR3: TGTGCCAGCAGCTTCTCCCCGGGACAGGGTCCCACGGGTGAGCAGTACTTC.

This clonotype was recorded many times. The J gene is TRBJ2-1, the V gene TRBV29-1, with TRBD1 as a possible D gene (5 bases). The length of the CDR3 is 12 residues. V was trimmed by 6 bases and J by 2 bases, leaving 8 bases between them. Looked up from germline, CDR1 is SQVTM and CDR2 is ANQGSEA. CDR3 DNA: TGCAGCGTACAGGTAACCTACAATGAGCAGTTCTTC. Residues: CSVQVTYNEQFF.

This clonotype has at least ten counts. The CDR3 sequence is CASSLRYRAKETQYF. In nucleotides, the CDR3 is TGTGCCAGCAGCTTAAGGTACAGGGCAAAAGAGACCCAGTACTTC. The chain employs TRBV13 and TRBJ2-5; D possibly corresponds to TRBD1 (6 bases). Germline-derived CDR1 and CDR2 are PRHDT and FYEKMQ (reference sequence). The CDR3 consists of 15 residues. With 2 bases removed from V and 3 bases from J, the gap between germline ends came to 13 bases.

This clonotype has just a few counts. The chain uses TRBV24-1 and TRBJ2-5; D is perhaps TRBD1 or TRBD2 (7 bases each). CDR3 length equals 15 residues. The germline CDR1 and CDR2 sequences are KGHDR and SFDVKD. Trimming stripped 3 bases from V and 4 bases from J, with 14 bases between. In DNA, the CDR3 is TGTGCCACCAGTGATCCAACAGGGGAGGGAGAGACCCAGTACTTC. Translation: CATSDPTGEGETQYF.

The chain has TRBV5-6 and TRBJ1-2, with D perhaps matching TRBD1 (5 bases). CDR1 and CDR2 from the germline V gene are SGHDT and YYEEEE. With 1 base removed from V and 2 bases from J, the gap between germline ends came to 9 bases. The length of the CDR3 is 14 residues. The CDR3 DNA follows: TGTGCCAGCAGCTTGCCCCAGGGAAACTATGGCTACACCTTC. This translates into CASSLPQGNYGYTF.

The chain couples TRBV15 to TRBJ1-1; D uncertain. Germline CDR1 and CDR2: LNHNV and YYDKDF (reference sequence). Trimming pared 0 bases from V and 7 bases from J, leaving 6 bases between. This CDR3 comprises 12 residues. In nucleotides, the CDR3 is TGTGCCACCAGCAGAGACACTTATGAAGCTTTCTTT. This translates into CATSRDTYEAFF.

The table lists this clonotype with many counts. The chain combines TRBV19 with TRBJ1-1; TRBD1 might be the D (6 bases). V was trimmed by 7 bases and J by 2 bases, leaving 17 bases between them. Looked up from germline, CDR1 is LNHDA and CDR2 is SQIVND (reference sequence). The CDR3 has 15 amino acids. CDR3 sequence reads: CASTPGVKPNTEAFF. As DNA, the CDR3 is TGTGCCAGTACCCCAGGGGTAAAACCCAACACTGAAGCTTTCTTT.

J is TRBJ2-7 and V is TRBV20-1; D might be TRBD1 or TRBD2, each matching 6 bases. The CDR3 sequence is 14 residues long. The V end lost 1 base, the J end lost 0 bases, and 10 bases lay between the germline ends. Germline CDR1 DFQATT, CDR2 SNEGSKA (reference sequence). CDR3 nucleotides: TGCAGTGCTAGAGCAGGAGGGGGCTCCTACGAGCAGTACTTC. As protein: CSARAGGGSYEQYF.

V is TRBV5-5 and J is TRBJ1-1; the D gene is possibly TRBD1 (5 bases). The CDR3 extends over 15 amino acids. CDR1 is SGHKS, CDR2 YYEKEE, per germline (reference sequence). Deletions cut 3 bases from V and 0 bases from J, with 12 bases between. CDR3 in DNA: TGTGCCAGCAGCTGGGGGACCGAGATGAACACTGAAGCTTTCTTT. Translated: CASSWGTEMNTEAFF.

The V call is TRBV10-1, the J call TRBJ2-3; 9 bases map to TRBD2. V was pared by 2 bases and J by 2 bases, with 5 bases of the junction left unmatched. The length of the CDR3 is 16 residues. Germline V gene sequence: CDR1 WNHNN, CDR2 SYGVQD (reference sequence). In DNA form, the CDR3 reads TGCGCCAGCAGTGAGGTGGCTAGCGGGAACACAGATACGCAGTATTTT. Translating gives CASSEVASGNTDTQYF.